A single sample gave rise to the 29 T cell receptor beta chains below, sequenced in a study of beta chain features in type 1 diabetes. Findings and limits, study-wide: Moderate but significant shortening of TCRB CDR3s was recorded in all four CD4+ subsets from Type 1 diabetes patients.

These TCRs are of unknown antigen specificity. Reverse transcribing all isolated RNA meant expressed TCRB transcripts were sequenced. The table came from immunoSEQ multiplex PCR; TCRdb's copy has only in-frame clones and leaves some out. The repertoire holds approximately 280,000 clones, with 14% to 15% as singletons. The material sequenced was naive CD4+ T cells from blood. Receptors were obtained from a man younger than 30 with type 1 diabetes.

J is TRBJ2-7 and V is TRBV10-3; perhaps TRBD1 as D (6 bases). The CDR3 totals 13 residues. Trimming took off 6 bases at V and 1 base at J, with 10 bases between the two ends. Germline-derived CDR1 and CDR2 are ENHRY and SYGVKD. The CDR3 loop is CAIRQGGSYEQYF. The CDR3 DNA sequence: TGTGCCATCAGACAGGGCGGATCCTACGAGCAGTACTTC.

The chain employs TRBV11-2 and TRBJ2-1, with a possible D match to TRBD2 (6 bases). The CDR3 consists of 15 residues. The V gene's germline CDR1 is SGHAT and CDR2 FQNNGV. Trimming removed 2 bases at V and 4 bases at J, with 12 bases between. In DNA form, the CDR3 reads TGTGCCAGCAGCTTAAGCGGGCCGGGATACAATGAGCAGTTCTTC. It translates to CASSLSGPGYNEQFF.

The CDR3 region has the DNA TGTGCCTGGAGTCAGGGCCCAGCTTTCTTT. Amino acid sequence: CAWSQGPAFF. The rearrangement joins TRBV30 to TRBJ1-1; D is perhaps TRBD1 (5 bases). Germline lookup yields CDR1 GTSNPN and CDR2 SVGIG (reference sequence). This CDR3 is 10 amino acids long. V dropped 2 bases and J dropped 10 bases, with 8 bases sitting between them.

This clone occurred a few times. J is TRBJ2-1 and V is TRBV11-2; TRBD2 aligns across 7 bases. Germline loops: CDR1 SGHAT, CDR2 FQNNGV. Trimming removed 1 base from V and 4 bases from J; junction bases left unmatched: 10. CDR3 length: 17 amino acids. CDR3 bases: TGTGCCAGCAGCTTAGTGGTTGGCGGGAGAGGTTACAATGAGCAGTTCTTC. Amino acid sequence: CASSLVVGGRGYNEQFF. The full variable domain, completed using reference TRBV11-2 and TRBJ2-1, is EAGVAQSPRYKIIEKRQSVAFWCNPISGHATLYWYQQILGQGPKLLIQFQNNGVVDDSQLPKDRFSAERLKGVDSTLKIQPAKLEDSAVYLCASSLVVGGRGYNEQFFGPGTRLTVL.

The DNA of the CDR3 is TGCGCCAGCAGCCAAGGGACATCAAATACGCAGTATTTT. Its protein product is CASSQGTSNTQYF. This sequence joins TRBV4-3 and TRBJ2-3, with D possibly TRBD1 on 5 matching bases. There are 13 residues in the CDR3. The V end was cut by 1 base, the J end by 7 bases, with 9 bases between. Germline CDR1 is LGHNA and CDR2 is YSLEER.

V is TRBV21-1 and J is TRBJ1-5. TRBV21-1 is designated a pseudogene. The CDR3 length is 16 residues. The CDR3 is CASSPSGTYSERPQHF. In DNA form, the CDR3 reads TGTGCCAGCAGCCCCTCAGGGACTTATAGTGAGAGGCCCCAGCATTTT.

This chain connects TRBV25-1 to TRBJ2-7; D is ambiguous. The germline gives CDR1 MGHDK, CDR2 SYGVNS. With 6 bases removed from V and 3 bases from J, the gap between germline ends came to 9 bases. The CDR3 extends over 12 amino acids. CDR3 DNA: TGTGCCAGCAGAAACCAGCGCTACGAGCAGTACTTC. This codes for CASRNQRYEQYF.

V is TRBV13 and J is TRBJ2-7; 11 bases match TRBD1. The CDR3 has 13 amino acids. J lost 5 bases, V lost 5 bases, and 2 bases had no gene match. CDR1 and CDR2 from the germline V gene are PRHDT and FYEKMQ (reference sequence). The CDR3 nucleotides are TGTGCCAGCAGCCCGGACAGGGGGCACGAGCAGTACTTC. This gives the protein CASSPDRGHEQYF.

In DNA, the CDR3 is TGTGCCAGCAGCTTAGGGGGGACTACATACAATGAGCAGTTCTTC. Translating gives CASSLGGTTYNEQFF. The rearrangement joins TRBV7-9 to TRBJ2-1; 7 positions agree with TRBD2. CDR3 length: 15 amino acids. Germline trimming cut 1 base from V and 4 bases from J; bases unmatched to any gene: 4. The germline V gene has CDR1 SEHNR and CDR2 FQNEAQ (reference sequence).

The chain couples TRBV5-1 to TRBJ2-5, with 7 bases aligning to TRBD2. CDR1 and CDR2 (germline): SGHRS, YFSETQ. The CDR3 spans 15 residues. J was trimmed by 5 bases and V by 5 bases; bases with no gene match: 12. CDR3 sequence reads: CASSLYAGAEETQYF. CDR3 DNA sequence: TGCGCCAGCAGTCTTTACGCGGGAGCGGAGGAGACCCAGTACTTC.

The CDR3 sequence is CASSPLAGGRYEQYF. In nucleotides, the CDR3 is TGTGCCAGCTCACCACTAGCGGGGGGGCGTTACGAGCAGTACTTC. The gene calls are TRBV18 and TRBJ2-7, with 11 positions matching TRBD2. Trimming took 1 base from V and 4 from J; bases not matched to a gene: 3. Germline V gene data show CDR1 as KGHSH and CDR2 as LQKENI. The CDR3 has 15 residues.

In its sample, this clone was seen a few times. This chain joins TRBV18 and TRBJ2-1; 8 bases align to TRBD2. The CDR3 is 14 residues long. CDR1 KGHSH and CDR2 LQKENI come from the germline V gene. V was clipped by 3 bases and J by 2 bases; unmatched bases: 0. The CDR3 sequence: CASSPGLAYNEQFF. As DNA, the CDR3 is TGTGCCAGCTCACCGGGACTAGCCTACAATGAGCAGTTCTTC.

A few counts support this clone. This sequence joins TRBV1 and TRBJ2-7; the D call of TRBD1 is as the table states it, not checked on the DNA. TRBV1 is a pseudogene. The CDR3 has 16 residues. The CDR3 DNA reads TGCACCAGCAGCCAAGCCCGCAGACAGGGGGCATACGAGCAGTACTTC. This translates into CTSSQARRQGAYEQYF.

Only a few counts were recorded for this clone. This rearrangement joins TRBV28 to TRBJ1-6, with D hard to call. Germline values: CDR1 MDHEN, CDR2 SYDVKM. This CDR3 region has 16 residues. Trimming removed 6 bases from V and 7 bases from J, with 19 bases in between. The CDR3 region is CASRSLGSGKNSPLHF. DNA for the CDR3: TGTGCCAGCAGATCACTCGGTTCGGGGAAAAATTCACCCCTCCACTTT.

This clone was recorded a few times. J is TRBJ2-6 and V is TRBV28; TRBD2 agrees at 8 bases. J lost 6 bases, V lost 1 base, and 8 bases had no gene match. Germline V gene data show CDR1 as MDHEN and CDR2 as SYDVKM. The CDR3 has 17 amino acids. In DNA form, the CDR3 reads TGTGCCAGCAGTTTATTTTCCTACGGGGGGGTGGCCAACGTCCTGACTTTC. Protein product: CASSLFSYGGVANVLTF. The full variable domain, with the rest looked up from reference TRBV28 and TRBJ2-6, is DVKVTQSSRYLVKRTGEKVFLECVQDMDHENMFWYRQDPGLGLRLIYFSYDVKMKEKGDIPEGYSVSREKKERFSLILESASTNQTSMYLCASSLFSYGGVANVLTFGAGSRLTVL.

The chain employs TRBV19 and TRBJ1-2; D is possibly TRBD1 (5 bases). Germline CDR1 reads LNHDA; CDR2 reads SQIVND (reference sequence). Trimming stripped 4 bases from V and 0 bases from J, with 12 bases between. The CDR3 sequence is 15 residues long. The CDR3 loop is CASSTLTDTNYGYTF. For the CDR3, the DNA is TGTGCCAGTAGTACTTTGACAGATACTAACTATGGCTACACCTTC.

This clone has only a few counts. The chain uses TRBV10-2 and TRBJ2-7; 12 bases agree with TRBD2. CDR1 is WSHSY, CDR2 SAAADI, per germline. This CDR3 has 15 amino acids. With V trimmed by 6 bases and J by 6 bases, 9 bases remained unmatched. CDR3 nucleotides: TGCGCCAGCAGGAGCCTAGCGGGAGGGCCGCTCGAGCAGTACTTC. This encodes CASRSLAGGPLEQYF.

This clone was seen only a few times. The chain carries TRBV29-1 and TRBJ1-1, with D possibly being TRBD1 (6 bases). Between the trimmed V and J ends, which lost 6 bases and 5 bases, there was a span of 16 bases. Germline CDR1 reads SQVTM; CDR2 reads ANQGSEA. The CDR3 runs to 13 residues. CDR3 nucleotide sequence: TGCAGCGTGGCACATACAGGGTGGACTGAAGCTTTCTTT. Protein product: CSVAHTGWTEAFF.

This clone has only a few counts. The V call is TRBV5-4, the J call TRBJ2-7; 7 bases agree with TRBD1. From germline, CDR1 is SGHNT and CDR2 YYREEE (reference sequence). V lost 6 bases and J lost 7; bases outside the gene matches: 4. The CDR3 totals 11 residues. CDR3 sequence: CASTATGEQYF. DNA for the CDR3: TGTGCCAGCACCGCGACAGGGGAGCAGTACTTC.

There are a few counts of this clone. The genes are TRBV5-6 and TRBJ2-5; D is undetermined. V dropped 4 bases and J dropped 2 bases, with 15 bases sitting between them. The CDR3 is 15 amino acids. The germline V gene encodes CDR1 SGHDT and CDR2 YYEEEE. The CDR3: CASSHYPGVQETQYF. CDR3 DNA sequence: TGTGCCAGCAGCCATTACCCCGGAGTTCAAGAGACCCAGTACTTC. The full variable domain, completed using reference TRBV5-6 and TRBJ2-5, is DAGVTQSPTHLIKTRGQQVTLRCSPKSGHDTVSWYQQALGQGPQFIFQYYEEEERQRGNFPDRFSGHQFPNYSSELNVNALLLGDSALYLCASSHYPGVQETQYFGPGTRLLVL.

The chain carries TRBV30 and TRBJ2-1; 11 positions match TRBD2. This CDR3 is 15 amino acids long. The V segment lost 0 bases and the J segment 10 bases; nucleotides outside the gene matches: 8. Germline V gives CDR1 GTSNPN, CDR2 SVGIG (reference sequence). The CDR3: CAWSVRLAGSTEQFF. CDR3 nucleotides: TGTGCCTGGAGTGTACGACTAGCGGGGTCAACGGAGCAGTTCTTC.

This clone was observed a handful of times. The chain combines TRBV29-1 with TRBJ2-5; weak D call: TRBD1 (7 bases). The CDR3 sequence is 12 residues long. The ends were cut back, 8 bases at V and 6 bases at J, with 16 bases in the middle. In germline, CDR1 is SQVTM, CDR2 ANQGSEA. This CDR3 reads CSLGGGTKTQYF. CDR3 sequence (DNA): TGCAGCCTTGGAGGGGGCACGAAGACCCAGTACTTC. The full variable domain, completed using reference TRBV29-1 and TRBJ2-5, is SAVISQKPSRDICQRGTSLTIQCQVDSQVTMMFWYRQQPGQSLTLIATANQGSEATYESGFVIDKFPISRPNLTFSTLTVSNMSPEDSSIYLCSLGGGTKTQYFGPGTRLLVL.

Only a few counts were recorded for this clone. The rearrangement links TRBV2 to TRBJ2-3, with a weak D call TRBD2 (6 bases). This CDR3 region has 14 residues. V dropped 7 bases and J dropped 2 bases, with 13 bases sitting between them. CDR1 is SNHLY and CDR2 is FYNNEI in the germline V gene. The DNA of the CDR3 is TGTGCCAGCAAGCCGGGACTCTTCACAGATACGCAGTATTTT. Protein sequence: CASKPGLFTDTQYF. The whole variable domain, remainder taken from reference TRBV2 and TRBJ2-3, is EPEVTQTPSHQVTQMGQEVILRCVPISNHLYFYWYRQILGQKVEFLVSFYNNEISEKSEIFDDQFSVERPDGSNFTLKIRSTKLEDSAMYFCASKPGLFTDTQYFGPGTRLTVL.

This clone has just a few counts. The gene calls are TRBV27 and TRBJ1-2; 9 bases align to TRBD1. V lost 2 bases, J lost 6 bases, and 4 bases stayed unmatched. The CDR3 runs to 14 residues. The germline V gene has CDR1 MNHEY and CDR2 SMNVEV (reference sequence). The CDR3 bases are TGTGCCAGCAGTTTACACAGGGGGCAGAATGGCTACACCTTC. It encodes CASSLHRGQNGYTF.

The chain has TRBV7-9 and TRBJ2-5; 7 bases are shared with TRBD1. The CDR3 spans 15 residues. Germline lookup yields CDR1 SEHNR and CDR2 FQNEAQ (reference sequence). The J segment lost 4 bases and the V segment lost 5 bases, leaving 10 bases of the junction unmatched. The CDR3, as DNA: TGTGCCAGCAGCCCAGACAGGGCTAGGGGAGAGACCCAGTACTTC. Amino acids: CASSPDRARGETQYF.

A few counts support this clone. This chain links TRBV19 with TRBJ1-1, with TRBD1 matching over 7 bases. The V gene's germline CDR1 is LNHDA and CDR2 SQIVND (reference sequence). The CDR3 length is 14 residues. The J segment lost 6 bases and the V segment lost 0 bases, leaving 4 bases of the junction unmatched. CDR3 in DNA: TGTGCCAGTAGTATAGACACAGGGGCCCCTGAAGCTTTCTTT. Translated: CASSIDTGAPEAFF.

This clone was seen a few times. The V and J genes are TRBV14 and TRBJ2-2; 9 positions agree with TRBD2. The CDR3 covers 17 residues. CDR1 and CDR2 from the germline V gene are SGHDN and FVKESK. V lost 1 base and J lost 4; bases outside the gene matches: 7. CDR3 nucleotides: TGTGCCAGCAGCCAAGGCCCGGGACTAGCTCGCACCGGGGAGCTGTTTTTT. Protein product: CASSQGPGLARTGELFF.

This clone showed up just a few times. The chain's CDR3 is CASSLQVQDTEAFF. The CDR3 DNA reads TGTGCCAGCAGCCTACAGGTTCAAGACACTGAAGCTTTCTTT. This chain links TRBV27 with TRBJ1-1; perhaps TRBD1 as D (5 bases). The length of the CDR3 is 14 residues. The germline V gene encodes CDR1 MNHEY and CDR2 SMNVEV (reference sequence). V shed 6 bases and J shed 3 bases, with 14 bases lying between them.

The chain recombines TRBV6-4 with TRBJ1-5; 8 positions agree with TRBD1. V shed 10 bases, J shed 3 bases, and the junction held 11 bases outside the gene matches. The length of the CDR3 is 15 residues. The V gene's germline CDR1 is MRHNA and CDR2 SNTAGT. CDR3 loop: CAIDRGYLDNQPQHF. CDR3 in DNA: TGTGCCATAGACAGGGGCTACCTGGACAATCAGCCCCAGCATTTT.